This T cell receptor (beta chain) was sequenced in a study of blood T cell repertoires in COVID-19. Some clones are missing from TCRdb's copy, which holds only in-frame ones; the method was immunoSEQ multiplex PCR. The sample has some 190,000 clones, 80% to 90% seen once. Trimming took 0 bases from V and 1 from J, leaving 9 bases between them. CDR3 length equals 15 residues. Germline CDR1 LNHNV, CDR2 YYDKDF (reference sequence). Sequenced: peripheral blood. V usage is TRBV15 and J usage is TRBJ1-1; no firm D call. This clonotype originated in a young man with active or convalescent COVID-19. The CDR3 DNA reads TGTGCCACCAGCAGAGATCTTGAGGGGAACACTGAAGCTTTCTTT. It translates to CATSRDLEGNTEAFF.